Shown below are 23 T cell receptor beta chains from a single sample sequenced in a study of identical twins. TCRdb re-called the 5' RACE reads through MiXCR, storing one row per CDR3 protein. The sample contains 300,000 to 400,000 distinct CDR3 sequences, roughly 9% of which appear only once. The sample consisted of naive T cells sorted from blood. These receptors were obtained from a woman aged 50 to 65 in good health.

V usage is TRBV7-9 and J usage is TRBJ2-7; D may be TRBD1 (6 bases). Between the trimmed V and J ends, which lost 8 bases and 5 bases, there was a span of 16 bases. Germline V gives CDR1 SEHNR, CDR2 FQNEAQ (reference sequence). The CDR3 loop spans 13 amino acids. This CDR3 reads CASGEDSLDEQYV. The CDR3 DNA reads as TGTGCCAGCGGCGAGGACAGCCTCGACGAGCAGTACGTC.

This clonotype was counted at least ten times. The rearrangement uses TRBV12-3 or TRBV12-4 and TRBJ2-1, with TRBD2 matching over 8 bases. Trimming at V came to 6 bases and at J to 9 bases, leaving 16 bases not matched to a gene. The CDR3 contains 16 residues. CDR3 in amino acids: CASSPRGGYWLLEQFF. CDR3 nucleotides: TGTGCCAGCAGCCCACGGGGGGGGTATTGGCTGCTTGAGCAGTTCTTC.

The chain uses TRBV3-1 and TRBJ1-1, with D tentatively TRBD1 (5 bases). Trimming removed 0 bases at V and 4 bases at J, with 12 bases between. Looked up from germline, CDR1 is LGHDT and CDR2 is YNNKEL (reference sequence). CDR3 length equals 15 residues. The DNA for the CDR3 is TGTGCCAGCAGCCAAGAGGGGGGACTGCTCACTGAAGCTTTCTTT. Translation gives CASSQEGGLLTEAFF.

This clonotype was seen a handful of times. The V call is TRBV7-8, the J call TRBJ2-1; possible D gene TRBD2, 5 bases. V was shortened by 2 bases and J by 7 bases, with 18 bases between the two germline ends. Germline-derived CDR1 and CDR2 are SGHVS and FQNEAQ. This CDR3 region has 16 residues. CDR3 bases: TGTGCCAGCAGCTTATTAAGGACGGGAAAGGTAAATGAGCAGTTCTTC. Amino acids: CASSLLRTGKVNEQFF.

This sequence joins TRBV2 and TRBJ2-2; TRBD2 aligns across 9 bases. CDR1 is SNHLY, CDR2 FYNNEI, per germline. This CDR3 comprises 15 residues. V shed 7 bases and J 2 bases; nucleotides not matched to a gene: 5. Here the CDR3 reads CASTGLAGNTGELFF. The DNA for the CDR3 is TGTGCCAGCACTGGGCTAGCGGGAAACACCGGGGAGCTGTTTTTT.

The chain employs TRBV28 and TRBJ2-3; possible D gene TRBD1, 5 bases. This CDR3 contains 13 residues. Germline loops: CDR1 MDHEN, CDR2 SYDVKM. Trimming shortened V by 5 bases and J by 5 bases, and 11 bases separated the two germline ends. CDR3 DNA sequence: TGTGCCAGCAGTATTGACAGAAGAGATACGCAGTATTTT. Protein: CASSIDRRDTQYF.

The chain recombines TRBV20-1 with TRBJ2-7; D may be TRBD2 (6 bases). The CDR3 length is 16 residues. Trimming took 0 bases from V and 2 from J, leaving 17 bases between them. Germline V gene sequence: CDR1 DFQATT, CDR2 SNEGSKA (reference sequence). CDR3 DNA sequence: TGCAGTGCTAGAGATCCCGCGGGAAGCATCCCCTACGAGCAGTACTTC. It encodes CSARDPAGSIPYEQYF.

This clonotype was counted ten times or more. The rearrangement joins TRBV6-5 to TRBJ1-1; possibly TRBD1 for D (5 bases). The germline V gene encodes CDR1 MNHEY and CDR2 SVGAGI. This CDR3 has 14 residues. V was clipped by 2 bases and J by 5 bases, with 12 bases between them. DNA for the CDR3: TGTGCCAGCAGTTACGCCACGGAGGGGACTGAAGCTTTCTTT. Encoded protein: CASSYATEGTEAFF.

This clonotype came up many times. The chain couples TRBV29-1 to TRBJ1-2, with TRBD1 matching 9 bases. The CDR3 has 13 residues. Germline V gives CDR1 SQVTM, CDR2 ANQGSEA. V was pared by 6 bases and J by 2 bases, with 4 bases of the junction left unmatched. The CDR3 is CSVKQGANYGYTF. DNA of the CDR3: TGCAGCGTGAAACAGGGGGCAAACTATGGCTACACCTTC.

This clonotype was counted ten times or more. The rearrangement uses TRBV18 and TRBJ2-5; no reliable D call. CDR1 is KGHSH and CDR2 is LQKENI in the germline V gene. The CDR3 totals 12 residues. With 3 bases removed from V and 4 bases from J, the gap between germline ends came to 6 bases. DNA for the CDR3: TGTGCCAGCTCACCGGGTAGAGAGACCCAGTACTTC. This translates into CASSPGRETQYF.

The rearrangement joins TRBV7-6 to TRBJ2-3; perhaps TRBD2 as D (6 bases). This CDR3 has 17 residues. Per the germline V gene, CDR1 is SGHVS and CDR2 is FNYEAQ. V was pared by 1 base and J by 4 bases, with 18 bases between. The CDR3 coding sequence is TGTGCCAGCAGCTTAGGAGTGGTGGCTAGCGCGGCAGATACGCAGTATTTT. Translated, it gives CASSLGVVASAADTQYF.

This clonotype occurred a few times. CDR3 amino acids: CASRGQAGEQYV. The CDR3 DNA reads TGTGCCAGCCGGGGACAAGCCGGAGAGCAGTACGTC. The rearrangement links TRBV28 to TRBJ2-7, with D possibly matching TRBD1 (6 bases). The CDR3 extends over 12 amino acids. Looked up from germline, CDR1 is MDHEN and CDR2 is SYDVKM. The V end was cut by 8 bases, the J end by 7 bases, with 15 bases between.

This sequence joins TRBV5-1 and TRBJ2-2; a possible D gene is TRBD2 (5 bases). Germline V gene data show CDR1 as SGHRS and CDR2 as YFSETQ. Trimming shortened V by 3 bases and J by 0 bases, and 9 bases separated the two germline ends. This CDR3 spans 15 amino acids. CDR3 in amino acids: CASSSTGANTGELFF. The CDR3 nucleotides are TGCGCCAGCAGCTCCACCGGGGCGAACACCGGGGAGCTGTTTTTT.

At least ten counts were recorded for this clonotype. The rearrangement uses TRBV29-1 and TRBJ2-7; D is undetermined. Germline CDR1 SQVTM, CDR2 ANQGSEA. The CDR3 is made up of 11 amino acids. V lost 4 bases and J lost 0, with 4 bases in between. The CDR3 nucleotides are TGCAGCGTTGTGGACTCCTACGAGCAGTACTTC. Translation: CSVVDSYEQYF.

J is TRBJ1-5 and V is TRBV10-3, with D unresolved. The germline V gene has CDR1 ENHRY and CDR2 SYGVKD. This CDR3 contains 15 residues. Trimming shortened V by 0 bases and J by 0 bases, and 6 bases separated the two germline ends. The CDR3, as DNA: TGTGCCATCAGTGAGTCGTGGGCTAGCAATCAGCCCCAGCATTTT. It translates to CAISESWASNQPQHF.

This clonotype was seen at least ten times. The chain joins TRBV24-1 to TRBJ2-7, with 8 bases fitting TRBD2. CDR3 length: 12 amino acids. Germline values: CDR1 KGHDR, CDR2 SFDVKD. The V segment lost 7 bases and the J segment 6 bases; nucleotides outside the gene matches: 4. In nucleotides, the CDR3 is TGTGCCACCAGGGGTAGCGGGATCGAGCAGTACTTC. This sequence encodes CATRGSGIEQYF.

This clonotype was seen many times. The chain has TRBV5-6 and TRBJ2-5; weak D call: TRBD1 (6 bases). This CDR3 is built from 15 residues. V was shortened by 0 bases and J by 3 bases, with 12 bases between the two germline ends. Germline V gene sequence: CDR1 SGHDT, CDR2 YYEEEE. CDR3 loop: CASSLGGKGEETQYF. The CDR3 coding sequence is TGTGCCAGCAGCTTGGGGGGGAAGGGGGAAGAGACCCAGTACTTC.

In its sample, this clonotype was seen many times. The genes are TRBV7-2 and TRBJ1-2; D gene unclear. Trimming cost V 5 bases and J 5 bases, with 15 bases left between them. CDR1 and CDR2 from the germline V gene are SGHTA and FQGNSA. The CDR3 extends over 14 amino acids. Here the CDR3 DNA reads TGTGCCAGCAGCCATCGATTGCCCCCATATGGCTACACCTTC. This codes for CASSHRLPPYGYTF.

This clonotype was recorded many times. One end of the junction does not line up with germline, which may come from a read error. V is TRBV5-1 and J is TRBJ2-1; TRBD1 might be the D (5 bases). Germline loops: CDR1 SGHRS, CDR2 YFSETQ. The CDR3 extends over 14 amino acids. In DNA, the CDR3 is TGCGCCAGCAGCTCGACAGTAAACTACGATGAGCAGTTCTTC. Its translation is CASSSTVNYDEQFF.

Many counts were recorded for this clonotype. The J gene is TRBJ2-4, the V gene TRBV29-1; D is possibly TRBD1 (5 bases). V was trimmed by 5 bases and J by 6 bases, leaving 11 bases between them. CDR1 SQVTM and CDR2 ANQGSEA come from the germline V gene. This CDR3 region has 12 residues. This CDR3 reads CSVSPGRNIQYF. The CDR3 nucleotides read TGCAGCGTTAGCCCAGGGCGAAACATTCAGTACTTC.

This clonotype was detected only a few times. The gene calls are TRBV7-2 and TRBJ2-1, with unresolved D. Germline V gene sequence: CDR1 SGHTA, CDR2 FQGNSA. This CDR3 spans 13 amino acids. The germline V and J ends were trimmed by 7 bases and 0 bases, with 7 bases remaining between them. This CDR3 is CASTPDSYNEQFF. The CDR3 DNA sequence: TGTGCCAGCACCCCCGACTCCTACAATGAGCAGTTCTTC.

This chain links TRBV6-1 with TRBJ2-3, with 8 bases aligning to TRBD2. V lost 4 bases and J lost 15; bases outside the gene matches: 12. Per germline, CDR1 MNHNS and CDR2 SASEGT. The CDR3 loop spans 13 amino acids. The CDR3 sequence is CASSGGSGTASYF. In nucleotides, the CDR3 is TGTGCCAGCAGTGGGGGTAGCGGGACCGCTTCCTATTTT.

The gene calls are TRBV11-2 and TRBJ2-5; 7 bases align to TRBD2. The CDR3 contains 14 residues. The V gene end was trimmed by 5 bases and the J gene end by 7 bases; junction bases not matched to a gene: 10. Germline lookup yields CDR1 SGHAT and CDR2 FQNNGV. DNA for the CDR3: TGTGCCAGCAGCCGTCTTGCGGGAGATGGGACCCAGTACTTC. Translated: CASSRLAGDGTQYF.